The rows below give T cell receptor beta chains drawn from one sample of a study of cytomegalovirus exposure and HLA in healthy donors. Clones were sequenced by immunoSEQ multiplex PCR, and TCRdb holds only the in-frame ones, with some missing. The sample has more than 70,000 clones; approximately 67% are singletons. Sequencing input: PBMCs. The receptors stem from a man aged 40-49 years in good health and CMV-seropositive. The CDR3 runs from the conserved cysteine through the conserved F or W. A D gene is named only where the DNA matches it firmly. For some rows the clone size is stated as once, few or many, or as a class when expanded; others skip it.

D gene,clone size,J gene,V gene,CDR3 protein,CDR3 DNA
-,once,TRBJ2-3,TRBV7-6,CASVKGTLDTQYF,TGTGCCAGTGTAAAAGGGACTCTGGATACGCAGTATTTT
TRBD1,-,TRBJ2-5,TRBV5-4,CASSLRTGQETQYF,TGTGCCAGCAGCTTAAGGACAGGCCAAGAGACCCAGTACTTC
TRBD2,-,TRBJ2-3,TRBV27,CASSPRVAGGTGTQYF,TGTGCCAGCAGTCCCCGGGTAGCGGGGGGCACAGGGACGCAGTATTTT
-,-,TRBJ1-6,TRBV27,CASSLRQGPHSPLHF,TGTGCCAGCAGTTTACGGCAGGGGCCACATTCACCCCTCCACTTT
-,-,TRBJ2-2,TRBV19,CASKTPGVSTGELFF,TGTGCCAGTAAAACACCCGGGGTCAGCACCGGGGAGCTGTTTTTT
TRBD1,-,TRBJ1-2,TRBV7-2,CASSFVGQGAVGYTF,TGTGCCAGCAGCTTTGTCGGACAGGGGGCGGTTGGCTACACCTTC
-,-,TRBJ2-3,TRBV5-1,CASSASLSTDTQYF,TGCGCCAGCAGCGCTAGCTTGAGCACAGATACGCAGTATTTT
-,-,TRBJ2-5,TRBV5-1,CASSLSSDSQETQYF,TGCGCCAGCAGCTTAAGTTCGGACAGTCAAGAGACCCAGTACTTC
TRBD1,-,TRBJ1-5,TRBV19,CASSIVGQGASQPQHF,TGTGCCAGTAGTATAGTTGGACAGGGGGCCAGTCAGCCCCAGCATTTT
-,few,TRBJ2-5,TRBV12-5,CASGPTVGNTRVETQYF,TGTGCTAGTGGTCCCACTGTGGGAAACACCAGGGTAGAGACCCAGTACTTC
-,once,TRBJ2-7,TRBV6-5,CASSSRDSHLYEQYF,TGTGCCAGCAGTTCACGGGACTCACATTTGTACGAGCAGTACTTC
-,-,TRBJ1-1,TRBV2,CASNERGWTEAFF,TGTGCCAGCAATGAACGGGGTTGGACTGAAGCTTTCTTT
-,few,TRBJ1-2,TRBV5-1,CASSSRRGGVNYGYTF,TGCGCCAGCAGCTCCCGGCGTGGGGGGGTAAACTATGGCTACACCTTC
TRBD1,few,TRBJ1-2,TRBV2,CASSADRGSGYTF,TGTGCCAGCAGCGCGGACAGGGGGAGCGGCTACACCTTC
-,-,TRBJ2-2,TRBV10-3,CATLRDTAGELFF,TGTGCCACCCTACGGGACACAGCCGGGGAGCTGTTTTTT
-,-,TRBJ2-2,TRBV2,CASSRRVTGELFF,TGTGCCAGCAGTCGCAGGGTAACCGGGGAGCTGTTTTTT
TRBD2,-,TRBJ2-1,TRBV9,CASSGTSGGAQQFF,TGTGCCAGCAGCGGGACTAGCGGGGGGGCCCAGCAGTTCTTC
-,-,TRBJ2-3,TRBV9,CASSVSGTDTQYF,TGTGCCAGCAGCGTCTCCGGCACAGATACGCAGTATTTT
TRBD1,-,TRBJ1-1,TRBV27,CASSSQGAVVFDAFF,TGTGCCAGCAGTAGTCAGGGGGCGGTTGTCTTTGATGCTTTCTTT
-,few,TRBJ2-2,TRBV19,CASSIVYAGELFF,TGTGCCAGTAGTATAGTTTATGCCGGGGAGCTGTTTTTT
TRBD1,-,TRBJ1-5,TRBV25-1,CASSGYTGAQHF,TGTGCCAGCAGTGGTTATACAGGGGCCCAGCATTTT
-,-,TRBJ1-3,TRBV30,CAWSAPGGQGGNTIYF,TGTGCCTGGAGTGCCCCCGGTGGCCAGGGTGGAAACACCATATATTTT
TRBD1,-,TRBJ2-3,TRBV9,CASSAEGASADTQYF,TGTGCCAGCAGCGCCGAGGGGGCGTCAGCAGATACGCAGTATTTT
-,-,TRBJ1-4,TRBV29-1,CSVPSGTNEKLFF,TGCAGCGTTCCTAGCGGGACTAATGAAAAACTGTTTTTT
TRBD1,-,TRBJ1-2,TRBV4-3,CASSQALRQGSYGYTF,TGCGCCAGCAGCCAGGCCCTACGACAGGGGAGCTATGGCTACACCTTC
-,few,TRBJ1-2,TRBV27,CASSLGGAANYGYTF,TGTGCCAGCAGCCTCGGGGGGGCCGCTAACTATGGCTACACCTTC
-,-,TRBJ2-2,TRBV9,CASSVGLPHTGELFF,TGTGCCAGCAGCGTAGGTCTTCCTCACACCGGGGAGCTGTTTTTT
TRBD2,-,TRBJ2-7,TRBV7-6,CASSLFSRGNSDEQYF,TGTGCCAGCAGCTTATTTTCGCGGGGGAATAGCGACGAGCAGTACTTC
TRBD1,-,TRBJ2-5,TRBV5-8,CASSLGQEQTQYF,TGTGCCAGCAGCCTGGGACAGGAACAGACCCAGTACTTC
-,-,TRBJ1-4,TRBV7-3,CASSLVQGEKLFF,TGTGCCAGCAGCTTGGTCCAGGGGGAAAAACTGTTTTTT